This TCR beta chain was retrieved from a study of tumor-infiltrating lymphocytes in primary liver carcinoma. Study-level information: Spanning 4.2 to 10 cm, the tumors were T1-T3 N0M0. Regarding the study as a whole: Lesser overlap characterized tumor-adjacent and tumor-blood pairs relative to tumor region pairs.

About this clonotype: Its target is unknown.

Bulk tissue was left unsorted, and RNA and DNA were co-extracted from 20-30 mg of it. Histology found more than 75% viable tumor cells per sample. CDR1 and CDR2 from the germline V gene are SQVTM and ANQGSEA. The CDR3 has 13 residues. TCR beta cDNA was made from 500 ng total RNA with a constant-region primer. Library construction for TCR beta comprised three nested multiplex PCR rounds performed with slightly modified ARM-PCR. Two initial PCR rounds of around 10 cycles each paired TRBV1-TRBV30 forward primers with a C-beta reverse primer. TCRdb re-analysed the multiplex PCR reads in MiXCR, keeping a single row per CDR3 protein. The sample yields fewer than 250,000 distinct CDR3 sequences, around four fifths seen once.

The rearrangement links TRBV29-1 to TRBJ1-2; D is perhaps TRBD1 (5 bases). This sequence was found in a man aged 35-49 years with primary liver carcinoma and hepatitis B virus infection. Source material: tumor tissue from primary liver carcinoma. CDR3 in DNA: TGCAGGACCTCGGGGCTTTCTAACTATGGCTACACCTTC. Translated: CRTSGLSNYGYTF.